Below, 13 T cell receptor beta chains from the same sample are listed, as sequenced in a study of glioma-infiltrating T cells after dendritic cell vaccination. Sequenced by immunoSEQ multiplex PCR; TCRdb stores in-frame clones only, minus some. The sample includes tens of thousands of clones, approximately 85% of them seen just once. The sequenced sample was blood, obtained before dendritic cell vaccination. These receptors all come from a human donor with glioblastoma.

The V and J genes are TRBV27 and TRBJ2-2; tentatively, D is TRBD2 (6 bases). The CDR3 sequence is 15 residues long. With 8 bases removed from V and 4 bases from J, the gap between germline ends came to 17 bases. The germline gives CDR1 MNHEY, CDR2 SMNVEV (reference sequence). This chain's CDR3 is CASGLGGRVTGELFF. In DNA, the CDR3 is TGTGCCAGCGGATTAGGAGGGCGGGTCACCGGGGAGCTGTTTTTT.

The rearrangement uses TRBV4-1 and TRBJ1-2; D not certain. The CDR3 has 13 amino acids. The germline V gene has CDR1 MGHRA and CDR2 YSYEKL. V lost 0 bases, J lost 9 bases, and 11 bases lay in between. The CDR3 nucleotides are TGCGCCAGCAGCCAAGAGGGCGGAGGGAGCTACACCTTC. Its protein is CASSQEGGGSYTF.

The chain employs TRBV7-3 and TRBJ2-5, with 9 bases that match TRBD2. The CDR3 spans 15 residues. The J segment lost 2 bases and the V segment lost 3 bases, leaving 4 bases of the junction unmatched. Germline loops: CDR1 SGHTA, CDR2 FQGTGA. CDR3 in DNA: TGTGCCAGCAGCTTCAGCGGGAGGAGTCAAGAGACCCAGTACTTC. Translating it yields CASSFSGRSQETQYF. Full variable domain (missing parts from reference TRBV7-3 and TRBJ2-5): GAGVSQTPSNKVTEKGKYVELRCDPISGHTALYWYRQSLGQGPEFLIYFQGTGAADDSGLPNDRFFAVRPEGSVSTLKIQRTERGDSAVYLCASSFSGRSQETQYFGPGTRLLVL.

This chain links TRBV7-8 with TRBJ2-3; TRBD1 aligns across 9 bases. The CDR3 loop spans 17 amino acids. Germline assignment: CDR1 SGHVS and CDR2 FQNEAQ. V gave up 5 bases and J gave up 4 bases; unmatched junction bases: 13. In DNA form, the CDR3 reads TGTGCCAGCAGCGAGTATAGGACAGGGGCGGCGTCAGATACGCAGTATTTT. As protein: CASSEYRTGAASDTQYF.

The CDR3 region has the DNA TGTGCCAGCAGTTACCCCTATGGGACAGACACCGGGGAGCTGTTTTTT. It specifies CASSYPYGTDTGELFF. The chain combines TRBV6-5 with TRBJ2-2; 7 bases fit TRBD1. The germline V gene encodes CDR1 MNHEY and CDR2 SVGAGI. The V and J ends lost 2 bases and 3 bases, in that order; junction bases with no gene match: 6. This CDR3 is 16 amino acids long.

This clone showed up just once. V is TRBV13 and J is TRBJ2-5; 8 bases match TRBD1. This CDR3 region has 15 residues. V was pared by 0 bases and J by 1 base, with 1 base of the junction left unmatched. In germline, CDR1 is PRHDT, CDR2 FYEKMQ (reference sequence). CDR3 sequence reads: CASSLGTGAQETQYF. The DNA of the CDR3 is TGTGCCAGCAGCTTAGGGACAGGGGCCCAAGAGACCCAGTACTTC.

This chain joins TRBV27 and TRBJ2-4, with 8 bases that match TRBD1. The CDR3 runs to 13 residues. V lost 4 bases to trimming and J lost 7 bases; unmatched junction nucleotides: 3. In germline, CDR1 is MNHEY, CDR2 SMNVEV (reference sequence). The CDR3 DNA sequence: TGTGCCAGCAGTTCCAGGGGGCGCAACATTCAGTACTTC. Protein sequence: CASSSRGRNIQYF.

This chain joins TRBV6-1 and TRBJ1-2; D perhaps matches TRBD1 (6 bases). The CDR3 has 15 amino acids. Trimming pared 5 bases from V and 4 bases from J, leaving 17 bases between. Germline assignment: CDR1 MNHNS and CDR2 SASEGT. The CDR3 sequence is CASSKGPGHPYGYTF. Written as DNA, the CDR3 is TGTGCCAGCAGTAAGGGCCCGGGACACCCCTATGGCTACACCTTC.

The sample holds a few counts of this clone. V is TRBV30 and J is TRBJ2-7; no firm D call. The CDR3 is made up of 12 amino acids. CDR1 and CDR2 from the germline V gene are GTSNPN and SVGIG (reference sequence). V was shortened by 0 bases and J by 3 bases, with 6 bases between the two germline ends. CDR3 coding DNA: TGTGCCTGGAGTGTGTTCGGCTACGAGCAGTACTTC. Translated: CAWSVFGYEQYF.

The gene calls are TRBV30 and TRBJ1-2; no reliable D call. V dropped 3 bases and J dropped 4 bases, with 12 bases sitting between them. The CDR3 has 13 residues. Germline CDR1 GTSNPN, CDR2 SVGIG (reference sequence). CDR3 region: CAWRDWNRYGYTF. The CDR3 coding sequence is TGTGCCTGGAGGGACTGGAATCGCTATGGCTACACCTTC. Combining the CDR3 with reference TRBV30 and TRBJ1-2 gives the whole variable domain SQTIHQWPATLVQPVGSPLSLECTVEGTSNPNLYWYRQAAGRGLQLLFYSVGIGQISSEVPQNLSASRPQDRQFILSSKKLLLSDSGFYLCAWRDWNRYGYTFGSGTRLTVV.

The V call is TRBV11-3, the J call TRBJ2-1, with 8 bases lining up with TRBD2. The CDR3 consists of 16 residues. Germline V CDR1 and CDR2: SGHNT, YENEEA. The J segment lost 4 bases and the V segment lost 1 base, leaving 6 bases of the junction unmatched. The CDR3 loop is CASSLGLAGGYNEQFF. The CDR3 DNA reads as TGTGCCAGCAGCTTAGGACTCGCGGGAGGTTACAATGAGCAGTTCTTC.

J is TRBJ1-5 and V is TRBV21-1; TRBD1, the D gene given by the table, was not confirmed from the DNA. TRBV21-1 is a listed pseudogene. This CDR3 has 16 residues. CDR3 region: CASSAEGRGDNQPQHF. The CDR3 region has the DNA TGTGCCAGCAGCGCGGAGGGCAGGGGGGATAATCAGCCCCAGCATTTT.

This clone was detected only a few times. The chain carries TRBV6-6 and TRBJ2-7, with a tentative D call TRBD1 (6 bases). Trimming stripped 7 bases from V and 2 bases from J, with 12 bases between. Germline assignment: CDR1 MNHNY and CDR2 SVGAGI (reference sequence). The CDR3 loop spans 13 amino acids. CDR3 DNA sequence: TGTGCCAGCAAAACAGGGCTTCCCTACGAGCAGTACTTC. This encodes CASKTGLPYEQYF.